Each of the 8 T cell receptor beta chains below was sequenced from the same sample in a study of cytomegalovirus exposure and HLA in healthy donors. A multiplex PCR was run with 60 Vbeta primers and 13 Jbeta primers. Clones were sequenced by immunoSEQ multiplex PCR, and TCRdb holds only the in-frame ones, with some missing. The sample carries 150,000 to 200,000 clones, roughly 80% recorded once. Source material: PBMCs. These receptors all come from a male donor in good health and CMV-seronegative.

The chain is built from TRBV12-5 and TRBJ1-4; D remains ambiguous. Germline CDR1 LGHNT, CDR2 FRNRAP. Trimming cost V 6 bases and J 7 bases, with 12 bases left between them. The CDR3 is 13 residues long. CDR3 coding DNA: TGTGCTAGTGGCCCCTCCACGGTTGAAAAACTGTTTTTT. It translates to CASGPSTVEKLFF.

The chain has TRBV19 and TRBJ1-2, with 9 bases fitting TRBD1. After removal of 3 bases from V and 4 bases from J, the junction contained 3 bases not matched to a gene. The CDR3 spans 14 residues. Germline V lookup: CDR1 LNHDA, CDR2 SQIVND (reference sequence). CDR3 nucleotides: TGTGCCAGTAGTATGGACAGGGGAAGCTATGGCTACACCTTC. Its translation: CASSMDRGSYGYTF.

This sequence joins TRBV12-5 and TRBJ2-5, with 10 nucleotides matching TRBD2. The trim removed 1 base at V and 3 bases at J, leaving 5 bases unmatched. Germline CDR1 and CDR2: LGHNT and FRNRAP. This CDR3 has 16 amino acids. In DNA, the CDR3 is TGTGCTAGTGGTTTGGACCCTGGACTAGCGGAAGAGACCCAGTACTTC. Its translation: CASGLDPGLAEETQYF.

The chain joins TRBV2 to TRBJ2-7, with 9 bases fitting TRBD1. The CDR3 length is 16 residues. V shed 5 bases, J shed 6 bases, and the junction held 14 bases outside the gene matches. Germline V gene data show CDR1 as SNHLY and CDR2 as FYNNEI. CDR3 sequence (DNA): TGTGCCAGCAGTAATAAAGCCGGGACAGGGCTGGGCGAGCAGTACTTC. It specifies CASSNKAGTGLGEQYF.

The chain uses TRBV6-1 and TRBJ2-1; TRBD2 might be the D (7 bases). Germline CDR1 reads MNHNS; CDR2 reads SASEGT. V was pared by 0 bases and J by 10 bases, with 16 bases between. This CDR3 has 15 amino acids. The CDR3 DNA follows: TGTGCCAGCAGTGAAGCATGGGGGGGGGCCGGAGAGCAGTTCTTC. Translation: CASSEAWGGAGEQFF.

The chain couples TRBV9 to TRBJ1-2; D gene ambiguous. The germline gives CDR1 SGDLS, CDR2 YYNGEE. The germline V and J ends were trimmed by 0 bases and 4 bases, with 16 bases remaining between them. The CDR3 runs to 16 residues. The CDR3 loop reads CASSVATGASGYGYTF. DNA for the CDR3: TGTGCCAGCAGCGTAGCTACTGGTGCCTCAGGCTATGGCTACACCTTC.

This chain connects TRBV6-5 to TRBJ1-3; a possible D gene is TRBD1 (6 bases). The CDR3 sequence is 15 residues long. Germline CDR1 and CDR2: MNHEY and SVGAGI. V was pared by 0 bases and J by 3 bases, with 9 bases between. The CDR3 protein is CASSYSGAGGNTIYF. The CDR3 region has the DNA TGTGCCAGCAGTTACTCGGGGGCTGGTGGAAACACCATATATTTT.

V and J are TRBV11-2 and TRBJ2-2; TRBD1 agrees at 8 bases. V lost 1 base and J lost 4; bases outside the gene matches: 5. The CDR3 contains 16 residues. CDR1 and CDR2 from the germline V gene are SGHAT and FQNNGV. DNA of the CDR3: TGTGCCAGCAGCTTAGGTCAGGGGGCGGGCACCGGGGAGCTGTTTTTT. It yields the protein CASSLGQGAGTGELFF.